The source of this TCR beta chain is a study of blood T cell repertoires in COVID-19. Turning to the study itself: PBMCs, B-cell-depleted T cells, or T cells were the source of the cDNA or gDNA that made up the material.

TCRdb's table, derived via immunoSEQ multiplex PCR, lists solely in-frame clones and lacks some. The profile covers over 600,000 clones, with about 90% appearing a single time and roughly 0.26% taken by the ten largest. The germline V gene encodes CDR1 SGHAT and CDR2 FQNNGV. The CDR3 is made up of 15 amino acids. V shed 2 bases and J shed 3 bases, with 10 bases lying between them. The TCR sequence derives from a woman in her late teens or twenties with acute or convalescent COVID-19. The sample was peripheral blood. The chain combines TRBV11-2 with TRBJ1-4; unclear D gene. For the CDR3, the DNA is TGTGCCAGCAGCTTACAAACGAGGGCTAATGAAAAACTGTTTTTT. It encodes CASSLQTRANEKLFF.